This T cell receptor (beta chain) was sequenced in a study of cytomegalovirus exposure and HLA in healthy donors. Study-level results: Apart from CMV serostatus, no immune exposure information was available.

Concerning this clone itself: Its antigen remains unidentified.

A multiplex PCR was run with 60 Vbeta primers and 13 Jbeta primers. TCRdb's copy holds only in-frame clones and misses some; the assay was immunoSEQ multiplex PCR. The repertoire table contains about 150,000 clones. The ends lost 10 bases at V and 3 bases at J; junction bases unmatched: 9. The germline CDR1 and CDR2 sequences are SEHNR and FQNEAQ (reference sequence). The CDR3 contains 14 residues. Material: PBMCs. The chain has TRBV7-9 and TRBJ2-5; TRBD2 agrees at 9 bases. The source of this sequence is a woman between 50 and 59 years old in good health and CMV-seronegative. The chain's CDR3 is CANRLLAGEETQYF. DNA of the CDR3: TGTGCCAACCGCCTCTTAGCGGGAGAAGAGACCCAGTACTTC.